The 15 T cell receptor beta chains reported below all come from one sample, sequenced in a study of cytomegalovirus exposure and HLA in healthy donors. A multiplex PCR was run with 60 Vbeta primers and 13 Jbeta primers. Repertoires were generated with immunoSEQ multiplex PCR, while TCRdb's copy carries only in-frame clones and drops some. The sample yields 150,000 to 180,000 clones, approximately 72% seen once. The sample comprised PBMCs. The receptors originated from a man aged 18 to 29 in good health and CMV-seronegative.

The chain links TRBV18 to TRBJ2-5; 16 nucleotides align to TRBD2. Germline CDR1 KGHSH, CDR2 LQKENI. Germline trimming cut 4 bases from V and 1 base from J; bases unmatched to any gene: 9. There are 19 residues in the CDR3. CDR3: CASSLLPGLAGGPQETQYF. In DNA form, the CDR3 reads TGTGCCAGCTCACTTCTTCCGGGACTAGCGGGAGGGCCCCAAGAGACCCAGTACTTC.

The CDR3 coding sequence is TGTGCCAGCAGAGCGACAGCAAATCAGCCCCAGCATTTT. Its translation: CASRATANQPQHF. The chain uses TRBV6-5 and TRBJ1-5; maybe TRBD1 (5 bases). Trimming cost V 6 bases and J 4 bases, with 10 bases left between them. The CDR3 has 13 residues. Germline V gene data show CDR1 as MNHEY and CDR2 as SVGAGI.

The V and J genes are TRBV10-1 and TRBJ2-3, with TRBD1 as a possible D gene (5 bases). Germline-derived CDR1 and CDR2 are WNHNN and SYGVQD (reference sequence). The CDR3 spans 14 residues. Trimming left V 4 bases short and J 0 bases short, with 8 bases between. The CDR3 nucleotides are TGCGCCAGCAGTGCAGGGTTCAGCACAGATACGCAGTATTTT. It yields the protein CASSAGFSTDTQYF.

This chain links TRBV4-3 with TRBJ1-5; possibly TRBD1 for D (5 bases). The CDR3 is 17 residues long. Germline values: CDR1 LGHNA, CDR2 YSLEER. Trimming stripped 0 bases from V and 4 bases from J, with 16 bases between. The CDR3, as DNA: TGCGCCAGCAGCCAAGAAAGGGGTGCGGGGGTTAATCAGCCCCAGCATTTT. The encoded protein is CASSQERGAGVNQPQHF.

This clone has just a few counts. V usage is TRBV7-6 and J usage is TRBJ2-3, with 8 bases fitting TRBD2. Germline CDR1 and CDR2: SGHVS and FNYEAQ. V gave up 1 base and J gave up 4 bases; unmatched junction bases: 7. The CDR3 consists of 16 residues. The DNA of the CDR3 is TGTGCCAGCAGCTTAGGGCCGGGACTAGGGTCAGATACGCAGTATTTT. Residues: CASSLGPGLGSDTQYF. Using reference TRBV7-6 and TRBJ2-3 for the parts outside the CDR3, the full variable domain is GAGVSQSPRYKVTKRGQDVALRCDPISGHVSLYWYRQALGQGPEFLTYFNYEAQQDKSGLPNDRFSAERPEGSISTLTIQRTEQRDSAMYRCASSLGPGLGSDTQYFGPGTRLTVL.

V usage is TRBV6-1 and J usage is TRBJ2-7, with D tentatively TRBD1 (6 bases). Looked up from germline, CDR1 is MNHNS and CDR2 is SASEGT. The CDR3 length is 12 residues. V was cut by 6 bases and J by 7 bases, with 13 bases left in between. The CDR3 here is CASSGDIWEQYF. For the CDR3, the DNA is TGTGCCAGCAGCGGGGACATCTGGGAGCAGTACTTC.

This rearrangement joins TRBV6-5 to TRBJ1-2; a possible D gene is TRBD1 (6 bases). CDR3 length equals 13 residues. Trimming left V 5 bases short and J 5 bases short, with 12 bases between. The germline gives CDR1 MNHEY, CDR2 SVGAGI. For the CDR3, the DNA is TGTGCCAGCAGTCTTAGGACAGCTTATGGCTACACCTTC. It yields the protein CASSLRTAYGYTF.

The rearrangement uses TRBV28 and TRBJ2-5; the D gene is possibly TRBD2 (6 bases). The CDR3 sequence is 15 residues long. Germline CDR1 MDHEN, CDR2 SYDVKM. Trimming cost V 10 bases and J 1 base, with 19 bases left between them. The CDR3 loop reads CAINRGSRGQETQYF. The CDR3 DNA reads as TGTGCCATCAATCGGGGGTCCCGAGGCCAAGAGACCCAGTACTTC.

The genes are TRBV4-1 and TRBJ1-4, with D maybe TRBD1 (5 bases). From germline, CDR1 is MGHRA and CDR2 YSYEKL. Between the trimmed V and J ends, which lost 1 base and 3 bases, there was a span of 12 bases. This CDR3 is 16 amino acids long. CDR3 in amino acids: CASSQASGQPNEKLFF. CDR3 in DNA: TGCGCCAGCAGCCAAGCTTCAGGGCAGCCTAATGAAAAACTGTTTTTT.

The chain carries TRBV12-1 and TRBJ2-7; the DNA was not used to check the table's D call, TRBD1. TRBV12-1 is listed as a pseudogene. The CDR3 has 16 residues. The CDR3, as DNA: TGTGCCAGCAGCTCTGGTGGGGTGGGGCCTCTGGGGGAGCAGTACTTC. Amino acid sequence: CASSSGGVGPLGEQYF.

The rearrangement uses TRBV15 and TRBJ2-1; 8 bases align to TRBD2. The J segment lost 6 bases and the V segment lost 9 bases, leaving 4 bases of the junction unmatched. CDR3 size: 12 residues. The germline gives CDR1 LNHNV, CDR2 YYDKDF (reference sequence). For the CDR3, the DNA is TGTGCCACAAGCGGGAGACCCAATGAGCAGTTCTTC. This encodes CATSGRPNEQFF.

The chain uses TRBV9 and TRBJ2-4; TRBD1 might be the D (6 bases). Trimming left V 0 bases short and J 10 bases short, with 11 bases between. The CDR3 runs to 13 residues. The germline gives CDR1 SGDLS, CDR2 YYNGEE. In DNA form, the CDR3 reads TGTGCCAGCAGCGTAGGGACAGAACAGATTCAGTACTTC. It translates to CASSVGTEQIQYF. The variable domain in full, with the rest retrieved from reference TRBV9 and TRBJ2-4, is DSGVTQTPKHLITATGQRVTLRCSPRSGDLSVYWYQQSLDQGLQFLIQYYNGEERAKGNILERFSAQQFPDLHSELNLSSLELGDSALYFCASSVGTEQIQYFGAGTRLSVL.

The rearrangement links TRBV7-8 to TRBJ2-1; TRBD2 aligns across 11 bases. The germline gives CDR1 SGHVS, CDR2 FQNEAQ. The length of the CDR3 is 15 residues. V lost 7 bases to trimming and J lost 6 bases; unmatched junction nucleotides: 8. The CDR3 sequence: CASIQLAGARNEQFF. In DNA form, the CDR3 reads TGTGCCAGCATCCAACTAGCGGGAGCGCGCAATGAGCAGTTCTTC. Combining the CDR3 with reference TRBV7-8 and TRBJ2-1 gives the whole variable domain GAGVSQSPRYKVAKRGQDVALRCDPISGHVSLFWYQQALGQGPEFLTYFQNEAQLDKSGLPSDRFFAERPEGSVSTLKIQRTQQEDSAVYLCASIQLAGARNEQFFGPGTRLTVL.

This chain links TRBV4-1 with TRBJ2-3, with TRBD2 identical over 16 bases. Trimming cost V 2 bases and J 6 bases; bases outside gene matches: 11. Germline loops: CDR1 MGHRA, CDR2 YSYEKL. The CDR3 has 19 residues. CDR3 loop: CASSQPGLAGGRVADTQYF. The CDR3 nucleotides are TGCGCCAGCAGCCAACCGGGACTAGCGGGAGGGCGGGTGGCGGATACGCAGTATTTT.

There are a few counts of this clone. This rearrangement joins TRBV7-9 to TRBJ2-7, with D possibly being TRBD2 (6 bases). Trimming took 1 base from V and 5 from J, leaving 15 bases between them. CDR1 is SEHNR and CDR2 is FQNEAQ in the germline V gene (reference sequence). This CDR3 region has 15 residues. The CDR3 bases are TGTGCCAGCAGCTTAGGTATAGCGGTTGGCCACGAGCAGTACTTC. Amino acid sequence: CASSLGIAVGHEQYF. Filled out from reference TRBV7-9 and TRBJ2-7, the complete variable domain reads DTGVSQNPRHKITKRGQNVTFRCDPISEHNRLYWYRQTLGQGPEFLTYFQNEAQLEKSRLLSDRFSAERPKGSFSTLEIQRTEQGDSAMYLCASSLGIAVGHEQYFGPGTRLTVT.